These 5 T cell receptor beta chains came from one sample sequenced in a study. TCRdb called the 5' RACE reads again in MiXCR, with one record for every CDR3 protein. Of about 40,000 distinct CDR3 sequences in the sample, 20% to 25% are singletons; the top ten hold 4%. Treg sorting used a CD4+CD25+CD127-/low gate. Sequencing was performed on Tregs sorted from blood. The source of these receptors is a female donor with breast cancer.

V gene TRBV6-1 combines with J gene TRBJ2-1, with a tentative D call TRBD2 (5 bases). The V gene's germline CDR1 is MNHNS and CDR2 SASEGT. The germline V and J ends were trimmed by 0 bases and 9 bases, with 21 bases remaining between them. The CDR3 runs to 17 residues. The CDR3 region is CASSEAVVGRRVGEQFF. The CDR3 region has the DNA TGTGCCAGCAGTGAAGCTGTTGTGGGCAGGCGGGTGGGTGAGCAGTTCTTC.

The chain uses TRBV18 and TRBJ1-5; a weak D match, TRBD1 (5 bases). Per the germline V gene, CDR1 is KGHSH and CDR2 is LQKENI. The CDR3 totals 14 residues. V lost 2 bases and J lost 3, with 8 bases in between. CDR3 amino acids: CASSPGTDNQPQHF. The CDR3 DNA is TGTGCCAGCTCACCAGGGACGGACAATCAGCCCCAGCATTTT.

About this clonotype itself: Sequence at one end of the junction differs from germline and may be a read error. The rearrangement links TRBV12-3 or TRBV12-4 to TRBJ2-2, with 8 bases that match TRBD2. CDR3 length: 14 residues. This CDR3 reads CASSLAGNTGELFF. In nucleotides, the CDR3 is TGTGCCAGCAGTCTAGCGGGGAACACCGGGGAGCTGTTTTTT.

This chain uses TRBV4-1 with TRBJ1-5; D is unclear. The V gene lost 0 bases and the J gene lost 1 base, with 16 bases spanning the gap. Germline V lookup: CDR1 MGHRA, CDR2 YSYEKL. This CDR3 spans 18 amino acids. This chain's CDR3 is CASSQEISGMGSNQPQHF. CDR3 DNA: TGCGCCAGCAGCCAAGAAATCTCGGGGATGGGGAGCAATCAGCCCCAGCATTTT.

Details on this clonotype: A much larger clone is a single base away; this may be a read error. CDR3 in amino acids: CASSEQGRAGVHEQYF. Written as DNA, the CDR3 is TGTGCCAGCAGTGAACAGGGACGAGCGGGAGTGCACGAGCAGTACTTC. This chain uses TRBV25-1 with TRBJ2-7, with 8 bases matching TRBD2. This CDR3 is 16 amino acids long. Germline-derived CDR1 and CDR2 are MGHDK and SYGVNS. Germline trimming cut 2 bases from V and 5 bases from J; bases unmatched to any gene: 11.